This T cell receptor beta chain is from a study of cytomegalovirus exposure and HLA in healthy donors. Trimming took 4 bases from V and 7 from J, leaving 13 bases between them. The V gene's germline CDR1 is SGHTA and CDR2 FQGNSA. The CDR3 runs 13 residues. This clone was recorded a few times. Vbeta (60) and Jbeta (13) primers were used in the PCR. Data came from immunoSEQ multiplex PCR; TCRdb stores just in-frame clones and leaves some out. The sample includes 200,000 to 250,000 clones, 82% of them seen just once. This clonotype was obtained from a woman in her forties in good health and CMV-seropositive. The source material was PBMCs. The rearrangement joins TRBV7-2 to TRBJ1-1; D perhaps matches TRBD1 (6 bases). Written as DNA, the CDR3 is TGTGCCAGCAGCTCTAGAGGGGGGGTTGAAGCTTTCTTT. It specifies CASSSRGGVEAFF.